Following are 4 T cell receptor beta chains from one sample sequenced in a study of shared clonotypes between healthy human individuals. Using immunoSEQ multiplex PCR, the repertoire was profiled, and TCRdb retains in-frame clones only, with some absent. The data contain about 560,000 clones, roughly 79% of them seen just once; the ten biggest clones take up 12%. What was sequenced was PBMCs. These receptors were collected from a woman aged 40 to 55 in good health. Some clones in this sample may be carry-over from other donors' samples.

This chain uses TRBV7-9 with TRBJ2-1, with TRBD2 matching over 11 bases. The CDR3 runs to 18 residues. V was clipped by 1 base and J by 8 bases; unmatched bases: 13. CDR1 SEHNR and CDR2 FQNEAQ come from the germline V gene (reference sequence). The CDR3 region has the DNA TGTGCCAGCAGCTTAGTGCCACAGCCTAGCGGGAGGAGGGATGAGCAGTTCTTC. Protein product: CASSLVPQPSGRRDEQFF.

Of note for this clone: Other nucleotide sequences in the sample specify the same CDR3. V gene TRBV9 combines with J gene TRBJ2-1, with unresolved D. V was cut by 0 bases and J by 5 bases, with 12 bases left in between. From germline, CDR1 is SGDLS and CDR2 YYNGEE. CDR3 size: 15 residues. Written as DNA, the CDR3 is TGTGCCAGCAGCGTAGGAGGACCATGGGACAATGAGCAGTTCTTC. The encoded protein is CASSVGGPWDNEQFF.

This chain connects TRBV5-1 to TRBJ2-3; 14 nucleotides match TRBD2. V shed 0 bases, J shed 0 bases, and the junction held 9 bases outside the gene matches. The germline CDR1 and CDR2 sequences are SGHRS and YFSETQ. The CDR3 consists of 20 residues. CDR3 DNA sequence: TGCGCCAGCAGCTTGGGTCTCGGACTAGCGGGAGGACGCAGCACAGATACGCAGTATTTT. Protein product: CASSLGLGLAGGRSTDTQYF. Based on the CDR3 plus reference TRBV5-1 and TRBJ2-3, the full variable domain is KAGVTQTPRYLIKTRGQQVTLSCSPISGHRSVSWYQQTPGQGLQFLFEYFSETQRNKGNFPGRFSGRQFSNSRSEMNVSTLELGDSALYLCASSLGLGLAGGRSTDTQYFGPGTRLTVL.

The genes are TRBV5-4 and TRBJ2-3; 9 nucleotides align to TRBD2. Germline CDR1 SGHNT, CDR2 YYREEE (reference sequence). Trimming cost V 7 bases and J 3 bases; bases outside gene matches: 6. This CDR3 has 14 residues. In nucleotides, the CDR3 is TGTGCCAGCGGAAGACTAGCGGATACAGATACGCAGTATTTT. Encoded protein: CASGRLADTDTQYF.